The 12 T cell receptor beta chains given below trace back to one sample, sequenced in a study of cytomegalovirus exposure and HLA in healthy donors. With 60 Vbeta and 13 Jbeta primers, the PCR was carried out. The data were produced by immunoSEQ multiplex PCR, yet TCRdb's version contains in-frame clones alone and is incomplete. The sample lists 190,000 or so clones; around four fifths were seen once. What was sequenced was PBMCs. The receptors were sampled from a woman aged 45 to 65 in good health and CMV-seropositive.

This clone showed up just once. This chain joins TRBV6-6 and TRBJ1-1; no definite D call. CDR3 length equals 10 residues. V was clipped by 4 bases and J by 8 bases, with 5 bases between them. The germline CDR1 and CDR2 sequences are MNHNY and SVGAGI (reference sequence). In DNA, the CDR3 is TGTGCCAGCAGTTCCATGGAAGCTTTCTTT. It codes for CASSSMEAFF.

The chain carries TRBV5-4 and TRBJ1-2, with 8 bases that match TRBD1. Germline values: CDR1 SGHNT, CDR2 YYREEE (reference sequence). This CDR3 has 17 amino acids. V lost 4 bases, J lost 2 bases, and 13 bases stayed unmatched. The CDR3 loop reads CASSLQGARVGNYGYTF. CDR3 DNA: TGTGCCAGCAGCCTCCAGGGGGCGCGAGTGGGGAACTATGGCTACACCTTC.

V usage is TRBV6-1 and J usage is TRBJ2-5; no clear D. CDR1 is MNHNS and CDR2 is SASEGT in the germline V gene. Deletions cut 3 bases from V and 5 bases from J, with 10 bases between. This CDR3 has 13 amino acids. CDR3 in DNA: TGTGCCAGCAGTGACGGTTCGTGGGAGACCCAGTACTTC. Encoded protein: CASSDGSWETQYF.

The rearrangement links TRBV7-2 to TRBJ2-5, with 8 positions matching TRBD2. The length of the CDR3 is 16 residues. Trimming removed 5 bases from V and 2 bases from J; junction bases left unmatched: 10. CDR1 is SGHTA and CDR2 is FQGNSA in the germline V gene. The CDR3 coding sequence is TGTGCCAGCAGCCCTCGCCAGCGGGGGAGTCAAGAGACCCAGTACTTC. Amino acid sequence: CASSPRQRGSQETQYF. The full variable domain, with the rest looked up from reference TRBV7-2 and TRBJ2-5, is GAGVSQSPSNKVTEKGKDVELRCDPISGHTALYWYRQSLGQGLEFLIYFQGNSAPDKSGLPSDRFSAERTGGSVSTLTIQRTQQEDSAVYLCASSPRQRGSQETQYFGPGTRLLVL.

CDR3 DNA sequence: TGTGCCAGCAGCTCGAATACAGGGCGGAATTCACCCCTCCACTTT. It translates to CASSSNTGRNSPLHF. The chain carries TRBV7-2 and TRBJ1-6; D might be TRBD1 (6 bases). Germline V CDR1 and CDR2: SGHTA, FQGNSA. This CDR3 is built from 15 residues. V was clipped by 4 bases and J by 7 bases, with 14 bases between them.

The DNA for the CDR3 is TGCGCCAGCAGCTGGGACAGGTCTTCACCCCTCCACTTT. It is translated as CASSWDRSSPLHF. The V gene is TRBV5-1, the J gene TRBJ1-6; 8 bases fit TRBD1. J was trimmed by 9 bases and V by 3 bases; bases with no gene match: 2. The CDR3 spans 13 residues. Germline V gene sequence: CDR1 SGHRS, CDR2 YFSETQ.

The rearrangement links TRBV30 to TRBJ1-6; the D gene is possibly TRBD1 (6 bases). V was trimmed by 2 bases and J by 4 bases, leaving 9 bases between them. The CDR3 loop spans 14 amino acids. The germline CDR1 and CDR2 sequences are GTSNPN and SVGIG (reference sequence). The CDR3 loop reads CAWSLGGYNSPLHF. CDR3 in DNA: TGTGCCTGGAGTCTAGGGGGTTATAATTCACCCCTCCACTTT.

The count of this clone is one. The chain employs TRBV4-1 and TRBJ1-3; perhaps TRBD1 as D (6 bases). Germline CDR1 reads MGHRA; CDR2 reads YSYEKL. The ends were cut back, 4 bases at V and 3 bases at J, with 16 bases in the middle. The CDR3 consists of 16 residues. The CDR3 DNA follows: TGCGCCAGCAGCCGGGGGGGGGCTATCAGTGGAAACACCATATATTTT. Its translation: CASSRGGAISGNTIYF.

The chain couples TRBV9 to TRBJ1-1; 7 bases match TRBD1. V dropped 3 bases and J dropped 3; count of bases not matched to a gene: 2. Germline CDR1 and CDR2: SGDLS and YYNGEE. CDR3 length: 13 amino acids. The CDR3 region is CASSAGQYTEAFF. CDR3 sequence (DNA): TGTGCCAGCAGCGCGGGACAGTACACTGAAGCTTTCTTT. The variable domain in full, completed from reference TRBV9 and TRBJ1-1, reads DSGVTQTPKHLITATGQRVTLRCSPRSGDLSVYWYQQSLDQGLQFLIQYYNGEERAKGNILERFSAQQFPDLHSELNLSSLELGDSALYFCASSAGQYTEAFFGQGTRLTVV.

V usage is TRBV27 and J usage is TRBJ1-2, with TRBD1 identical over 7 bases. Trimming at V came to 2 bases and at J to 3 bases, leaving 6 bases not matched to a gene. The CDR3 runs to 15 residues. Germline V CDR1 and CDR2: MNHEY, SMNVEV (reference sequence). The CDR3 DNA sequence: TGTGCCAGCAGTTTACGGACAGGCCCTTACTATGGCTACACCTTC. This translates into CASSLRTGPYYGYTF.

The rearrangement links TRBV19 to TRBJ2-5; D might be TRBD2 (6 bases). The germline V and J ends were trimmed by 6 bases and 5 bases, with 16 bases remaining between them. The CDR3 consists of 14 residues. The V gene's germline CDR1 is LNHDA and CDR2 SQIVND (reference sequence). CDR3 sequence (DNA): TGTGCCAGTAGCGGGCAGGGCGGGGTCGAGACCCAGTACTTC. This codes for CASSGQGGVETQYF.

In its sample, this clone was seen a few times. The chain joins TRBV13 to TRBJ2-3; 16 positions match TRBD2. Per the germline V gene, CDR1 is PRHDT and CDR2 is FYEKMQ (reference sequence). The CDR3 spans 22 residues. V gave up 2 bases and J gave up 0 bases; unmatched junction bases: 14. The CDR3 here is CASSLSLGLAGGPEASTDTQYF. CDR3 bases: TGTGCCAGCAGCTTATCCTTGGGACTAGCGGGGGGGCCCGAGGCTAGCACAGATACGCAGTATTTT.